This T cell receptor (beta chain) was retrieved from a study of T cell responses to AZD1222 COVID-19 vaccine. CDR3 length: 15 amino acids. The germline gives CDR1 SEHNR, CDR2 FQNEAQ (reference sequence). Trimming took off 5 bases at V and 1 base at J, with 14 bases between the two ends. Concerning this clone itself: No antigen is known for it.

Findings and caveats of the study: Spike-specific TCR breadth and depth rose after two AZD1222 doses.

Here immunoSEQ multiplex PCR was the method, and the copy in TCRdb shows in-frame clones only, minus some. In the table there are roughly 86,000 clones, 75% to 90% of which are singletons. The chain is built from TRBV7-9 and TRBJ1-1; TRBD1 might be the D (6 bases). The sequencing used peripheral blood, collected on day 0 of AZD1222 vaccination. The TCR was taken from an adult in good health. The CDR3 DNA reads as TGTGCCAGCAGCCCTGACAGGATCCCGAACACTGAAGCTTTCTTT. Protein: CASSPDRIPNTEAFF.